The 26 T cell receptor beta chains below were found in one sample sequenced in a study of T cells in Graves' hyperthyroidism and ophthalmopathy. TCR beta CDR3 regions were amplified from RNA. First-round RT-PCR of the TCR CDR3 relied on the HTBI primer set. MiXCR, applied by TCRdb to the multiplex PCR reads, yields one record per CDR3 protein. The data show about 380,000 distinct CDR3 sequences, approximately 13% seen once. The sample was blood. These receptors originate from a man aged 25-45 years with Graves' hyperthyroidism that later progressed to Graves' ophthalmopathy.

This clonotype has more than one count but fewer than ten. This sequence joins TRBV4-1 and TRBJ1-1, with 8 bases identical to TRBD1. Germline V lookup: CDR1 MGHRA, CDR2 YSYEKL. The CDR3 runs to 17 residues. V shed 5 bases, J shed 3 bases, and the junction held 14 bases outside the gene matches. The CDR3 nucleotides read TGCGCCAGCAGCTCTCGCACCGCAGGGGGCCGGCACACTGAAGCTTTCTTT. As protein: CASSSRTAGGRHTEAFF.

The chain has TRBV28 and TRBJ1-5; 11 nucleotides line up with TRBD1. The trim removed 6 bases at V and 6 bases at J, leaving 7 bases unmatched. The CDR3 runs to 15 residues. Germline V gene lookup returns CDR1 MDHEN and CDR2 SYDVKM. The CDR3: CASSPGQGVSQPQHF. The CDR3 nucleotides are TGTGCCAGCAGCCCGGGACAGGGGGTGAGTCAGCCCCAGCATTTT.

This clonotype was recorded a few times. The CDR3 sequence: CASSSGLAGGSYEQYF. DNA for the CDR3: TGCGCCAGCAGTTCGGGGCTAGCGGGGGGATCCTACGAGCAGTACTTC. The rearrangement uses TRBV5-1 and TRBJ2-7; TRBD2 matches 11 bases. CDR1 SGHRS and CDR2 YFSETQ come from the germline V gene. This CDR3 is 16 amino acids long. The V and J ends lost 5 bases and 1 base, in that order; junction bases with no gene match: 8.

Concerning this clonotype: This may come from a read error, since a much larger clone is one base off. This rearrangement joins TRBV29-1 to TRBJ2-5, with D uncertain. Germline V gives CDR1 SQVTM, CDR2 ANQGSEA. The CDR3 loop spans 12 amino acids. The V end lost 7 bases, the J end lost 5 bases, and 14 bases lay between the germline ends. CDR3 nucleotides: TGCAGCGCTGCTGGGGATTGGGAGACCCAGTACTTC. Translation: CSAAGDWETQYF.

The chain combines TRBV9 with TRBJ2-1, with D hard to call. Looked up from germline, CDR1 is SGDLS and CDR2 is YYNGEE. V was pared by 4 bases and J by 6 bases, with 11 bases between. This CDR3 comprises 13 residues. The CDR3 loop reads CASSPNSVNEQFF. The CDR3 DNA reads TGTGCCAGCAGCCCTAACTCGGTCAATGAGCAGTTCTTC.

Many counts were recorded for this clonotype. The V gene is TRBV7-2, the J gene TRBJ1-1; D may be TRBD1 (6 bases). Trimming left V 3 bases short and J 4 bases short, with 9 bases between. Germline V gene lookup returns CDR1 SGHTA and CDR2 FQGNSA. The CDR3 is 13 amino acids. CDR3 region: CASSFSGVTEAFF. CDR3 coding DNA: TGTGCCAGCAGCTTTTCAGGGGTCACTGAAGCTTTCTTT.

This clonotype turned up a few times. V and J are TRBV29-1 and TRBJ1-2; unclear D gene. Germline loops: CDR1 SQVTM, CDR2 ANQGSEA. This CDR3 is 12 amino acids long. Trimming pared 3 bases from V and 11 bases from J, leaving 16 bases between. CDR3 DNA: TGCAGCGTTGAGCTGTCTATGGTCGGATACACCTTC. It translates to CSVELSMVGYTF.

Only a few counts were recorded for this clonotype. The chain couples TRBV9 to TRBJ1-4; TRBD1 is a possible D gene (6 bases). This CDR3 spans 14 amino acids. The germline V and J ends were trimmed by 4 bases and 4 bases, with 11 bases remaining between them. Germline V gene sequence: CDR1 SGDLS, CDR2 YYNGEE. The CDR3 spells CASSKGQNNEKLFF. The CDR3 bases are TGTGCCAGCAGCAAGGGACAAAATAATGAAAAACTGTTTTTT.

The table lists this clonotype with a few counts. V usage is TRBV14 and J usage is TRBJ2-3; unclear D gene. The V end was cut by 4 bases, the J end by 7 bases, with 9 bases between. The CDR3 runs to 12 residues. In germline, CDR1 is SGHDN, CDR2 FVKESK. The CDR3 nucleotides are TGTGCCAGCAGCCTTCTAGGTTATACGCAGTATTTT. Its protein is CASSLLGYTQYF.

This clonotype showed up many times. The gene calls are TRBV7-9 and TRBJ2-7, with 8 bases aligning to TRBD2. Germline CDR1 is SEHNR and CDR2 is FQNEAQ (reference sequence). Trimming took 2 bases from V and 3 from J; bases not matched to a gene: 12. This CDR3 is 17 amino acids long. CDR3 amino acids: CASSLRLAGETGYEQYF. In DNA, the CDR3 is TGTGCCAGCAGCTTACGCCTAGCGGGTGAGACGGGCTACGAGCAGTACTTC. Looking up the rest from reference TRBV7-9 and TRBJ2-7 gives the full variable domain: DTGVSQNPRHKITKRGQNVTFRCDPISEHNRLYWYRQTLGQGPEFLTYFQNEAQLEKSRLLSDRFSAERPKGSFSTLEIQRTEQGDSAMYLCASSLRLAGETGYEQYFGPGTRLTVT.

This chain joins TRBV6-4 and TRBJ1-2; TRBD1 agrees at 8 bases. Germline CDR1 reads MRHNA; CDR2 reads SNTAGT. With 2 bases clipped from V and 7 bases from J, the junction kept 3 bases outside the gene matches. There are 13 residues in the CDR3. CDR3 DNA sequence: TGTGCCAGCAGTGACGGACAGGGATCTGGCTACACCTTC. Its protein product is CASSDGQGSGYTF.

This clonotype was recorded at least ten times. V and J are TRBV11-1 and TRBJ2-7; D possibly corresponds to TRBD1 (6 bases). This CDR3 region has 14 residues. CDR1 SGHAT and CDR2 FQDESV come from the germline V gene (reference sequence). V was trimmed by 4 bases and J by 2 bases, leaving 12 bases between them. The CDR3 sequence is CASSSRQDPYEQYF. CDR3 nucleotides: TGTGCCAGCAGCTCTCGACAGGATCCCTACGAGCAGTACTTC.

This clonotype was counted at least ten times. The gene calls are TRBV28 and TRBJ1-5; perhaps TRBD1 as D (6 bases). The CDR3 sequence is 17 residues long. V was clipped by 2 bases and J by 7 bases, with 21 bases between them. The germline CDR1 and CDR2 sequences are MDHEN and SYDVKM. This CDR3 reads CASSLRPMVQGLQPQHF. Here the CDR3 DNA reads TGTGCCAGCAGTTTAAGACCCATGGTACAGGGTTTGCAGCCCCAGCATTTT.

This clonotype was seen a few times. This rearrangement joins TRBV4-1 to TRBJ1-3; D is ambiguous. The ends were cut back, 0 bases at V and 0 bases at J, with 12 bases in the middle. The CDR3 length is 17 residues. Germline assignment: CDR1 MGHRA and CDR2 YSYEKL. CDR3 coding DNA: TGCGCCAGCAGCCAAGATCTGGACGGGTACTCTGGAAACACCATATATTTT. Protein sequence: CASSQDLDGYSGNTIYF.

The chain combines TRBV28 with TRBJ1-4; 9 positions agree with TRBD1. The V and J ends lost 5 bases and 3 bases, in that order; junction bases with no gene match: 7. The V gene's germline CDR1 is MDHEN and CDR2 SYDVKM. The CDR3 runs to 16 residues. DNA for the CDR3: TGTGCCAGCAGTACAGGACAGGGGTGGGCTAATGAAAAACTGTTTTTT. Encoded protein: CASSTGQGWANEKLFF.

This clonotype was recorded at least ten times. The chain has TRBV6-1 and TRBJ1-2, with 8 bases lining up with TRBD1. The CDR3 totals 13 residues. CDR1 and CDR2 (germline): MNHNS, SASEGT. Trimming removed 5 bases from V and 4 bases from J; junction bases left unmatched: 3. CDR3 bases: TGTGCCAGCAGTCAAGACAGGGGCTATGGCTACACCTTC. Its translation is CASSQDRGYGYTF.

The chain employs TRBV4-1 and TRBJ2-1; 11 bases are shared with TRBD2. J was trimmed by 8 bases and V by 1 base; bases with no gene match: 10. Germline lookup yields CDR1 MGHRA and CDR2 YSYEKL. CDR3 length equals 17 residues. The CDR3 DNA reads TGCGCCAGCAGCCAAGTGGTAGCGGGGGGGCCTTGGGATGAGCAGTTCTTC. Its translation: CASSQVVAGGPWDEQFF.

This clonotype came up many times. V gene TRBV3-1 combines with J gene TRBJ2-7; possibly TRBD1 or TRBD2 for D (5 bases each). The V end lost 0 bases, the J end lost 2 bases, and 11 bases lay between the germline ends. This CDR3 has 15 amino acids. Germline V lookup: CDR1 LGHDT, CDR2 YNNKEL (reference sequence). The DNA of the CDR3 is TGTGCCAGCAGCCAAGATAGGGACGGCCCCTACGAGCAGTACTTC. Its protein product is CASSQDRDGPYEQYF.

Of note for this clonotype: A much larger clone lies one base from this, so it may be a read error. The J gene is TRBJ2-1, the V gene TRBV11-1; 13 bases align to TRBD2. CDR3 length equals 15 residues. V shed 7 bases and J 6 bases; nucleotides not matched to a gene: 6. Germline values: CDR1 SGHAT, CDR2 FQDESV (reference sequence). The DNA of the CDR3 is TGTGCCAGCAACCAACTAGCGGGGGGGTGCAATGAGCAGTTCTTC. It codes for CASNQLAGGCNEQFF. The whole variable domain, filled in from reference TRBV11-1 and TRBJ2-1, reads EAEVAQSPRYKITEKSQAVAFWCDPISGHATLYWYRQILGQGPELLVQFQDESVVDDSQLPKDRFSAERLKGVDSTLKIQPAELGDSAMYLCASNQLAGGCNEQFFGPGTRLTVL.

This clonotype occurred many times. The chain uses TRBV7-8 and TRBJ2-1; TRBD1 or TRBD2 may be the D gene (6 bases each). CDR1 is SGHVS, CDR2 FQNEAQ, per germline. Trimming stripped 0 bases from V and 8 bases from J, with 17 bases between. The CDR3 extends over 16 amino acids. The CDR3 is CASSLATGAGLHEQFF. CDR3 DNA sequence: TGTGCCAGCAGCTTAGCCACGGGGGCAGGGTTGCATGAGCAGTTCTTC.

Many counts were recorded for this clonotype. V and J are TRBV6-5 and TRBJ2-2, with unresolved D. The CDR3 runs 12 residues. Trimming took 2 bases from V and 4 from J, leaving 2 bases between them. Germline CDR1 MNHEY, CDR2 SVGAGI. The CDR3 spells CASSYTTGELFF. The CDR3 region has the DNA TGTGCCAGCAGTTACACCACCGGGGAGCTGTTTTTT.

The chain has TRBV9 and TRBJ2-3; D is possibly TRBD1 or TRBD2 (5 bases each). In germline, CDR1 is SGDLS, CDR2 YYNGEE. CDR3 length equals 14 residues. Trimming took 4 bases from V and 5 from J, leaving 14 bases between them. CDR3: CASSSRDGLDTQYF. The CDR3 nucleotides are TGTGCCAGCAGCTCACGGGACGGTCTAGATACGCAGTATTTT. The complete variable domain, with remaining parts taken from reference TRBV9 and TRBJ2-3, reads DSGVTQTPKHLITATGQRVTLRCSPRSGDLSVYWYQQSLDQGLQFLIQYYNGEERAKGNILERFSAQQFPDLHSELNLSSLELGDSALYFCASSSRDGLDTQYFGPGTRLTVL.

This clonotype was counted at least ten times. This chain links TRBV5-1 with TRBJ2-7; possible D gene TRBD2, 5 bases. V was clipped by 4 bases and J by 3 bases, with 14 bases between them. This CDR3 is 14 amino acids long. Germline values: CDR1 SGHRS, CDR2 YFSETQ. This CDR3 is CASSPGIGSYEQYF. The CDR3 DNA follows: TGCGCCAGCAGCCCGGGGATTGGGAGCTACGAGCAGTACTTC. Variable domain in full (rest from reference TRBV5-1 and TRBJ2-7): KAGVTQTPRYLIKTRGQQVTLSCSPISGHRSVSWYQQTPGQGLQFLFEYFSETQRNKGNFPGRFSGRQFSNSRSEMNVSTLELGDSALYLCASSPGIGSYEQYFGPGTRLTVT.

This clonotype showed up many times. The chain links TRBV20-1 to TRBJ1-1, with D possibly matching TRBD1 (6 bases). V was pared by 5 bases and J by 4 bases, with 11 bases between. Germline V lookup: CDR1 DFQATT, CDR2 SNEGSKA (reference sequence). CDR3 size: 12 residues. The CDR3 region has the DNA TGCAGTGCTCGGGACATACGCACTGAAGCTTTCTTT. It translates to CSARDIRTEAFF.

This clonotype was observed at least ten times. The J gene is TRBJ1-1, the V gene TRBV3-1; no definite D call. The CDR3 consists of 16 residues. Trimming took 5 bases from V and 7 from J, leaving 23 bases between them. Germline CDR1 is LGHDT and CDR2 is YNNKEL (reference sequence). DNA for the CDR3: TGTGCCAGCAGCATACAAGATTTAGGGTACCATAATGAAGCTTTCTTT. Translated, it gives CASSIQDLGYHNEAFF.

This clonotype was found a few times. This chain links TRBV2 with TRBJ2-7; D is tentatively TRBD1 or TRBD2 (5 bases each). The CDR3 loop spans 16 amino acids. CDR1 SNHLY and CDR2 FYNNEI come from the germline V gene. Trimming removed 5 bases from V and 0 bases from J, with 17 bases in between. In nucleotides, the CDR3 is TGTGCCAGCAGTCGGTCCCGGGACGATAGCTCCTACGAGCAGTACTTC. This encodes CASSRSRDDSSYEQYF.